Presented here are 7 T cell receptor beta chains from one specimen sequenced in a study of blood T cell repertoires in COVID-19. The repertoire was sequenced with immunoSEQ multiplex PCR; TCRdb's copy has only in-frame clones and lacks some. The sample has approximately 230,000 clones, 87% seen once. The sequencing sample was made of peripheral blood. The receptor source for this set is a man between 18 and 35 years old with active or convalescent COVID-19.

This chain links TRBV5-1 with TRBJ1-1; D is possibly TRBD1 (5 bases). Germline V gives CDR1 SGHRS, CDR2 YFSETQ. Trimming shortened V by 1 base and J by 0 bases, and 7 bases separated the two germline ends. The CDR3 runs 14 residues. The CDR3 DNA follows: TGCGCCAGCAGCTTGAAGGGGCTGAACACTGAAGCTTTCTTT. Translating gives CASSLKGLNTEAFF.

The gene calls are TRBV7-2 and TRBJ2-1; 8 bases are shared with TRBD2. V gave up 1 base and J gave up 6 bases; unmatched junction bases: 8. The germline V gene encodes CDR1 SGHTA and CDR2 FQGNSA. The CDR3 is 16 residues long. CDR3 DNA sequence: TGTGCCAGCAGCTTAGGGGGACTAGGAGTTTTCAATGAGCAGTTCTTC. Amino acid sequence: CASSLGGLGVFNEQFF.

The rearrangement links TRBV4-3 to TRBJ1-1; tentatively, D is TRBD1 (5 bases). The CDR3 runs 15 residues. V lost 3 bases and J 3 bases, leaving 14 bases between the germline ends. CDR1 is LGHNA, CDR2 YSLEER, per germline. CDR3 nucleotide sequence: TGCGCCAGCAGCCAGGCCCGGCAGGGCCACACTGAAGCTTTCTTT. Translation: CASSQARQGHTEAFF.

The rearrangement joins TRBV28 to TRBJ2-6; 8 bases map to TRBD1. V was clipped by 6 bases and J by 0 bases; unmatched bases: 7. The CDR3 totals 17 residues. Germline V gives CDR1 MDHEN, CDR2 SYDVKM. CDR3 amino acids: CASRRTGLSSGANVLTF. The CDR3, as DNA: TGTGCCAGCAGAAGGACAGGGTTAAGCTCTGGGGCCAACGTCCTGACTTTC. Together with reference TRBV28 and TRBJ2-6, the CDR3 gives the full variable domain: DVKVTQSSRYLVKRTGEKVFLECVQDMDHENMFWYRQDPGLGLRLIYFSYDVKMKEKGDIPEGYSVSREKKERFSLILESASTNQTSMYLCASRRTGLSSGANVLTFGAGSRLTVL.

This clone was detected ten times or more. Other nucleotide sequences in the sample specify the same CDR3. The chain combines TRBV12-3 or TRBV12-4 with TRBJ1-2, with D perhaps matching TRBD1 (5 bases). Trimming shortened V by 3 bases and J by 2 bases, and 7 bases separated the two germline ends. The CDR3 runs 13 residues. The CDR3: CASSLGGNYGYTF. DNA for the CDR3: TGTGCCAGCAGTTTGGGGGGGAACTATGGCTACACCTTC.

In nucleotides, the CDR3 is TGCGCCAGCAGCTTGGTTTCTAAGGACAGGGGAATAAGCTATGGCTACACCTTC. Translation gives CASSLVSKDRGISYGYTF. The chain couples TRBV5-1 to TRBJ1-2; 9 nucleotides agree with TRBD1. The V and J ends lost 0 bases and 4 bases, in that order; junction bases with no gene match: 13. This CDR3 has 18 amino acids. Germline values: CDR1 SGHRS, CDR2 YFSETQ.

The chain uses TRBV11-3 and TRBJ2-3; TRBD1 matches 9 bases. The ends lost 5 bases at V and 2 bases at J; junction bases unmatched: 2. The V gene's germline CDR1 is SGHNT and CDR2 YENEEA. The CDR3 covers 14 residues. CDR3 in amino acids: CASSRDRDTDTQYF. Written as DNA, the CDR3 is TGTGCCAGCAGCCGGGACAGGGACACAGATACGCAGTATTTT.